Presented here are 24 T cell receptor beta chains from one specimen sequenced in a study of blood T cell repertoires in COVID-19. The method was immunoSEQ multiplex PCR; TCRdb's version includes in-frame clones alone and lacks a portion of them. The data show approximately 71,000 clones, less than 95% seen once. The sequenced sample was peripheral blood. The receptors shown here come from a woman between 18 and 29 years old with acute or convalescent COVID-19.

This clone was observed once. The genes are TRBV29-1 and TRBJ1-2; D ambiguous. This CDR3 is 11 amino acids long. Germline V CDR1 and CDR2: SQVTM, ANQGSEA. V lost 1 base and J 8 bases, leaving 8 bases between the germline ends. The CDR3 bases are TGCAGCGTTGAAGGGTATGAGGGCTACACCTTC. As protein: CSVEGYEGYTF.

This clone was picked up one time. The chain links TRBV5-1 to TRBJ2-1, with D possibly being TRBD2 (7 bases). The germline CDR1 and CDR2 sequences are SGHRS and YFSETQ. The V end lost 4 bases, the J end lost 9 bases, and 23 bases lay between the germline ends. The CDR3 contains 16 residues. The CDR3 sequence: CASSGQSGTRGGEQFF. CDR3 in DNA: TGCGCCAGCAGCGGGCAAAGCGGGACCAGGGGCGGTGAGCAGTTCTTC.

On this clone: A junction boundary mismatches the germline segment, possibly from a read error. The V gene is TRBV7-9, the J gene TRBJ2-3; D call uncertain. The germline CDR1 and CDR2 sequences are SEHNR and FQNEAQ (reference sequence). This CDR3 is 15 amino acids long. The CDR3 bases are TGTACCAGCAGCTTAGTTTGGCAGGGCACAGATACGCAGTATTTT. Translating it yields CTSSLVWQGTDTQYF.

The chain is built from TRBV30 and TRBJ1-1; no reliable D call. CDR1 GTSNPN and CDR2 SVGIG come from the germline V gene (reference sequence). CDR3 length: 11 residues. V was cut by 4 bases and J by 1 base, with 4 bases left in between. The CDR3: CAWTRNTEAFF. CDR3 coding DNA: TGTGCCTGGACTCGGAACACTGAAGCTTTCTTT.

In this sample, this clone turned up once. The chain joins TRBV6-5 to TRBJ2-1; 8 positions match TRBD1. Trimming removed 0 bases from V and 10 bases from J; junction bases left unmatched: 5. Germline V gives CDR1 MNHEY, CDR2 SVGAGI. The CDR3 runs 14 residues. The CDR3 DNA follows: TGTGCCAGCAGTTACTCGCAGGGGGCAGGGGAGCAGTTCTTC. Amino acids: CASSYSQGAGEQFF.

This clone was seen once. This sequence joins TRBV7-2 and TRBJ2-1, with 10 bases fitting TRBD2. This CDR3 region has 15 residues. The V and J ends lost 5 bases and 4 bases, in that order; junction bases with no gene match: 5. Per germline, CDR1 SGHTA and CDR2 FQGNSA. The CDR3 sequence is CASSRTSGQYNEQFF. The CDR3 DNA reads TGTGCCAGCAGCCGGACTAGCGGACAGTACAATGAGCAGTTCTTC.

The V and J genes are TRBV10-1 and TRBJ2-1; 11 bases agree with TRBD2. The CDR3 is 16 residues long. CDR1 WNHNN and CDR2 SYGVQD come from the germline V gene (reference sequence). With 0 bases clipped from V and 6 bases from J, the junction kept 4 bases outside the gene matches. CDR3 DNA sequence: TGCGCCAGCAGTGAGTCCCTAGCGGGGGGCCTCAATGAGCAGTTCTTC. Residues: CASSESLAGGLNEQFF.

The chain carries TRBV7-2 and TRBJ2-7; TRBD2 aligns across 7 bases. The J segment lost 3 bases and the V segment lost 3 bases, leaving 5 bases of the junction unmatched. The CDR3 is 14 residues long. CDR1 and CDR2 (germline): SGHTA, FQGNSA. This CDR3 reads CASSFSSGNYEQYF. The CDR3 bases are TGTGCCAGCAGCTTTTCAAGCGGGAACTACGAGCAGTACTTC.

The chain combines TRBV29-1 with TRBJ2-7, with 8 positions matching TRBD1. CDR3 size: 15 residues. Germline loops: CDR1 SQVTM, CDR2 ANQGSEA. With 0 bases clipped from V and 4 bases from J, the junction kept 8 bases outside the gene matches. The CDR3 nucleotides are TGCAGCGTTGAAGATTCAAGGACAGGGAAGTACGAGCAGTACTTC. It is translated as CSVEDSRTGKYEQYF.

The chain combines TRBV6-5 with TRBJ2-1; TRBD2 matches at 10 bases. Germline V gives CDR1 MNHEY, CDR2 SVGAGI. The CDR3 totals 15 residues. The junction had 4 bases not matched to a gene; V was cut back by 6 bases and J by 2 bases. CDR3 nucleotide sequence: TGTGCCAGCAGCCCACTAGCGGGGCCCTACAATGAGCAGTTCTTC. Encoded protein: CASSPLAGPYNEQFF.

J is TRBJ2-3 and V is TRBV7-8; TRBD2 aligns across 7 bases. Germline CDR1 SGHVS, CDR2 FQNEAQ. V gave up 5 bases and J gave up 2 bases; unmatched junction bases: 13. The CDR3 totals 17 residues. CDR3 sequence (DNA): TGTGCCAGCAGCCAACGTGGGCGGGAGCGGTTCACAGATACGCAGTATTTT. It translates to CASSQRGRERFTDTQYF.

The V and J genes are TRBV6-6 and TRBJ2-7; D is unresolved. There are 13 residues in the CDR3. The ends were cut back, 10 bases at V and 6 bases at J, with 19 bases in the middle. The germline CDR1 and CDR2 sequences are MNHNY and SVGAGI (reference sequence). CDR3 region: CATRDSPISEQYF. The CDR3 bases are TGTGCCACCCGCGACTCCCCGATAAGCGAGCAGTACTTC.

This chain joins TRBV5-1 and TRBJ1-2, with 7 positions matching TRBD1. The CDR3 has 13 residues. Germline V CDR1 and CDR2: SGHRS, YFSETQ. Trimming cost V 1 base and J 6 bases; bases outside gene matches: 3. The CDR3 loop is CASSLNDRDGYTF. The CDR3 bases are TGCGCCAGCAGCTTGAACGACAGGGATGGCTACACCTTC.

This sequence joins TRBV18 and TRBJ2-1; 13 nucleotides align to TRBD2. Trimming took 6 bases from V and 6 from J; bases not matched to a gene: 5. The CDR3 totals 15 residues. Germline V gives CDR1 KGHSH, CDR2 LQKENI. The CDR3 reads CASSPGTSGINEQFF. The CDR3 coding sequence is TGTGCCAGCTCCCCCGGGACTAGCGGGATCAATGAGCAGTTCTTC.

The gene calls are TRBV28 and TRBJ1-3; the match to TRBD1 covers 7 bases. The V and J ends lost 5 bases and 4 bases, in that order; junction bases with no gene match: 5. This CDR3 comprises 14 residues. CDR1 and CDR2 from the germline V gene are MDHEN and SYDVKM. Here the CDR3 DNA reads TGTGCCAGCAGTGGCAGGGGGGAAGGAAACACCATATATTTT. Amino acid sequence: CASSGRGEGNTIYF.

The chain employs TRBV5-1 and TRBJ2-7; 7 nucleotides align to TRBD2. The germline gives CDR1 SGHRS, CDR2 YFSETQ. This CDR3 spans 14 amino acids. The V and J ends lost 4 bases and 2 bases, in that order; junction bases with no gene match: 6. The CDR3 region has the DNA TGCGCCAGCAGCCCGGGGGGACGGACCTACGAGCAGTACTTC. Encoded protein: CASSPGGRTYEQYF.

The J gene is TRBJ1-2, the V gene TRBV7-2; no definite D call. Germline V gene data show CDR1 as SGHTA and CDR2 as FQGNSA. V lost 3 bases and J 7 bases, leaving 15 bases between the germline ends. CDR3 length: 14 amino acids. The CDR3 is CASSFSWSDSGYTF. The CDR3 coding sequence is TGTGCCAGCAGCTTCAGTTGGTCTGACTCTGGCTACACCTTC.

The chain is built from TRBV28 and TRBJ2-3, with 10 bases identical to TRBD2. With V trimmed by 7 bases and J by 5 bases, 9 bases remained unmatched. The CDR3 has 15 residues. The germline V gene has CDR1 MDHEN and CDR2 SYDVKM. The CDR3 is CASNGGASGGDTQYF. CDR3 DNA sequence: TGTGCCAGCAATGGCGGGGCTAGCGGGGGAGATACGCAGTATTTT. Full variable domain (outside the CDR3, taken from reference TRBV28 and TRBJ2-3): DVKVTQSSRYLVKRTGEKVFLECVQDMDHENMFWYRQDPGLGLRLIYFSYDVKMKEKGDIPEGYSVSREKKERFSLILESASTNQTSMYLCASNGGASGGDTQYFGPGTRLTVL.

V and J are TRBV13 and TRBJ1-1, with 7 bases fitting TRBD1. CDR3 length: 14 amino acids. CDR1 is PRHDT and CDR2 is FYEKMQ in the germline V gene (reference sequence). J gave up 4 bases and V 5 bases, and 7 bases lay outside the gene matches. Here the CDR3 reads CASSKQGPFTEAFF. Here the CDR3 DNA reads TGTGCCAGCAGCAAACAGGGGCCCTTCACTGAAGCTTTCTTT.

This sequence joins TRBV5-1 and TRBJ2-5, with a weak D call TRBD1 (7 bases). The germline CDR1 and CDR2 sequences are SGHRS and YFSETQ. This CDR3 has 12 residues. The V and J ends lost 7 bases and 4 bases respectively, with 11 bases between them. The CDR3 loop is CASQGEAETQYF. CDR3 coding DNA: TGCGCCAGCCAGGGGGAGGCAGAGACCCAGTACTTC.

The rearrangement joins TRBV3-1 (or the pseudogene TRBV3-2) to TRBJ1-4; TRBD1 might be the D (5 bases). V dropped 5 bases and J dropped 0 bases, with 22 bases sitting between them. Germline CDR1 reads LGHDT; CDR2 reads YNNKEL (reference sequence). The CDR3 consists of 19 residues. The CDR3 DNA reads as TGTGCCAGCAGCAACCCAGCGCGGACACCTGTTGCAACTAATGAAAAACTGTTTTTT. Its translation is CASSNPARTPVATNEKLFF.

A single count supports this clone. CDR3 amino acids: CASSLTSGSGNTIYF. The CDR3 nucleotides are TGTGCCAGCAGCTTGACGTCAGGGTCTGGAAACACCATATATTTT. V is TRBV7-2 and J is TRBJ1-3; possible D gene TRBD1, 5 bases. Germline loops: CDR1 SGHTA, CDR2 FQGNSA. Trimming cost V 3 bases and J 1 base, with 10 bases left between them. The CDR3 length is 15 residues.

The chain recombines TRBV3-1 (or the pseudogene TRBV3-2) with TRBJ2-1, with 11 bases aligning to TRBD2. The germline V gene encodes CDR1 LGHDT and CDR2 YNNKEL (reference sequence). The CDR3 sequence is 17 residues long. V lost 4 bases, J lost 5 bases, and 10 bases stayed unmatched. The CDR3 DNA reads TGTGCCAGCAGCCCCGACACTAGCGGGAGTGGGAACAATGAGCAGTTCTTC. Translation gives CASSPDTSGSGNNEQFF.

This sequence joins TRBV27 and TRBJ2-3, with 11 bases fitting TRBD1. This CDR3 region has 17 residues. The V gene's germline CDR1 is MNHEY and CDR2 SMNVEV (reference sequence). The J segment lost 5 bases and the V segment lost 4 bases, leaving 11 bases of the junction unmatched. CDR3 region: CASSSGRTGGLGDTQYF. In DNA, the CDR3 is TGTGCCAGCAGTTCCGGCCGGACAGGGGGCTTAGGAGATACGCAGTATTTT.